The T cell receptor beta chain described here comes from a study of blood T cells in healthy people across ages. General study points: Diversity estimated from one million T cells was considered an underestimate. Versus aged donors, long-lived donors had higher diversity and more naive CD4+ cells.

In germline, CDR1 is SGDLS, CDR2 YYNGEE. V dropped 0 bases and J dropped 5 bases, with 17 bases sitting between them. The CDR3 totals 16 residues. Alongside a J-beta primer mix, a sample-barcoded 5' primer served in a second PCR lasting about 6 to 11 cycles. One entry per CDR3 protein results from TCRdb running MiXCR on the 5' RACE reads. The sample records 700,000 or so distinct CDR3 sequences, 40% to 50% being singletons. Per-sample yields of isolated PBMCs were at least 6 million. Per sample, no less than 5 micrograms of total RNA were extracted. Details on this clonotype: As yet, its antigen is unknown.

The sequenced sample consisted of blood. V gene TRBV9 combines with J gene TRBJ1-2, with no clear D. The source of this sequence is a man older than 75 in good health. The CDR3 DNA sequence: TGTGCCAGCAGCGTAGGGGCACGACAAAATTTGTATGGCTACACCTTC. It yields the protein CASSVGARQNLYGYTF.